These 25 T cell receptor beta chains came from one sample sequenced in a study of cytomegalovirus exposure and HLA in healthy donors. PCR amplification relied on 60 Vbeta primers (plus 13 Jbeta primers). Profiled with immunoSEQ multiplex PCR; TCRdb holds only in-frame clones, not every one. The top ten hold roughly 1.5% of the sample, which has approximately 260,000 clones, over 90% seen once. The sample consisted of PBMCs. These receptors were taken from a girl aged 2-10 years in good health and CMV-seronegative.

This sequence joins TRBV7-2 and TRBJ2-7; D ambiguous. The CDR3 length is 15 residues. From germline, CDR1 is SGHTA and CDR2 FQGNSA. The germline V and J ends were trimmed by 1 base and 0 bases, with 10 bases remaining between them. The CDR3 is CASSLVGPSSYEQYF. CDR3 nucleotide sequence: TGTGCCAGCAGCTTAGTTGGGCCCAGCTCCTACGAGCAGTACTTC.

The CDR3 region is CASSMGLAGRSGANVLTF. The CDR3, as DNA: TGTGCCAGTAGTATGGGGCTAGCGGGACGGTCTGGGGCCAACGTCCTGACTTTC. V usage is TRBV19 and J usage is TRBJ2-6; 9 nucleotides agree with TRBD2. The CDR3 sequence is 18 residues long. Germline V lookup: CDR1 LNHDA, CDR2 SQIVND (reference sequence). Trimming took 3 bases from V and 1 from J; bases not matched to a gene: 7.

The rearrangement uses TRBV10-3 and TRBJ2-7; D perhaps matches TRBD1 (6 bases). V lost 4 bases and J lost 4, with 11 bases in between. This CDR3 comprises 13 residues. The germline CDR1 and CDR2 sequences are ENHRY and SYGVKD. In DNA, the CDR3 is TGTGCCATCAGTGGGGGACAAGTTTACGAGCAGTACTTC. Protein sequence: CAISGGQVYEQYF.

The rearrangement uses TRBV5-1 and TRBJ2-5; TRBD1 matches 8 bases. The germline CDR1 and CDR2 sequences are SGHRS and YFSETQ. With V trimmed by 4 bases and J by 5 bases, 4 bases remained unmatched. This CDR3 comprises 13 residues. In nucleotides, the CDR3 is TGCGCCAGCAGCATAACAGGGGGGGAGACCCAGTACTTC. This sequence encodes CASSITGGETQYF.

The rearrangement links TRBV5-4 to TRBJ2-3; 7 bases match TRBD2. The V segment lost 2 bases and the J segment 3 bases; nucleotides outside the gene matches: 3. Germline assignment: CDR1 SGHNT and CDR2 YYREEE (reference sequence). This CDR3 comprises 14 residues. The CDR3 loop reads CASSLGLDTDTQYF. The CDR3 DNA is TGTGCCAGCAGCTTAGGACTAGATACAGATACGCAGTATTTT.

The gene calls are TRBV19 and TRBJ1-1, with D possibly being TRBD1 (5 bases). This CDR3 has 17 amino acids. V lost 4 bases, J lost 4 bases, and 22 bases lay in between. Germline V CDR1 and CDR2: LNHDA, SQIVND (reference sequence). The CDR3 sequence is CASSTPSGWGRGTEAFF. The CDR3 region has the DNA TGTGCCAGTAGTACCCCGAGCGGGTGGGGGAGGGGCACTGAAGCTTTCTTT.

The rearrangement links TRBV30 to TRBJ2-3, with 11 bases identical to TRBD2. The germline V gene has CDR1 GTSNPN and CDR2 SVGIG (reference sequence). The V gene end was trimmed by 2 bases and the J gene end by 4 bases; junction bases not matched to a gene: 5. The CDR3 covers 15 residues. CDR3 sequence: CAWSSSGRKADTQYF. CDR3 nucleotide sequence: TGTGCCTGGAGTTCTAGCGGGAGGAAAGCAGATACGCAGTATTTT.

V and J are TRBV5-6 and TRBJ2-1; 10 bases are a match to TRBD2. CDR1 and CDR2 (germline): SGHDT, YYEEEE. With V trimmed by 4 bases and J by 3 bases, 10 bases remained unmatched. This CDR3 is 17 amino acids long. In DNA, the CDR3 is TGTGCCAGCAGCGAGACCCTATCTAGCGGGGGCTACAATGAGCAGTTCTTC. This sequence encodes CASSETLSSGGYNEQFF.

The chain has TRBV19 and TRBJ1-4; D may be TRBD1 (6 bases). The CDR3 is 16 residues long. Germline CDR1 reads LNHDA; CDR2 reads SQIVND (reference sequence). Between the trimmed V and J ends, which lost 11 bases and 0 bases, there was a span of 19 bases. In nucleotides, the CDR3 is TGTGCCTCTCACACCGGACAGAGGGCAACTAATGAAAAACTGTTTTTT. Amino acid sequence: CASHTGQRATNEKLFF.

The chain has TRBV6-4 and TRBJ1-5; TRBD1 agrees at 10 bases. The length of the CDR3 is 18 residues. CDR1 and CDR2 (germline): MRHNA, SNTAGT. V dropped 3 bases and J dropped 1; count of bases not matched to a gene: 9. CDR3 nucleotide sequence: TGTGCCAGCAGTGATTTTGGGACAGGGGTCCAGAGCAATCAGCCCCAGCATTTT. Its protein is CASSDFGTGVQSNQPQHF.

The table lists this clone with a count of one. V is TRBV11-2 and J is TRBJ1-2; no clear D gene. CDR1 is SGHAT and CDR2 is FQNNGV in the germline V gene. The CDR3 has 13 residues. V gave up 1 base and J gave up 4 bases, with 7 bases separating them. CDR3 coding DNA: TGTGCCAGCAGCTTAGGACTCTCCTATGGCTACACCTTC. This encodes CASSLGLSYGYTF.

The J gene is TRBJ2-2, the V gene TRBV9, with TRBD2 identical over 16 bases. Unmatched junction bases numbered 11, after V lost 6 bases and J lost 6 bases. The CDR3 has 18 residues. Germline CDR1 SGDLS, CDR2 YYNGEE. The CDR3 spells CASTRGLAGGPVAGELFF. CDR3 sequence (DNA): TGTGCCAGCACTAGGGGACTAGCGGGAGGGCCGGTCGCCGGGGAGCTGTTTTTT.

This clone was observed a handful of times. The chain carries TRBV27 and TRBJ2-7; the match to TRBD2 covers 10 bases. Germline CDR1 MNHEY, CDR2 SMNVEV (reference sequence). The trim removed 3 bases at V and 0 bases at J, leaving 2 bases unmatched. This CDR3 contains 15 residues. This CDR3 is CASSLSGRASYEQYF. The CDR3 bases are TGTGCCAGCAGTTTGAGCGGGAGGGCCTCCTACGAGCAGTACTTC.

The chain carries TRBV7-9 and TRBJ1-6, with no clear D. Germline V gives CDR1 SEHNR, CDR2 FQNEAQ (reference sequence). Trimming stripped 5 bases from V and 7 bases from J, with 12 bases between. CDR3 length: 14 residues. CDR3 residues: CASSEGGGNSPLHF. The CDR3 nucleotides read TGTGCCAGCAGCGAAGGAGGAGGGAATTCACCCCTCCACTTT.

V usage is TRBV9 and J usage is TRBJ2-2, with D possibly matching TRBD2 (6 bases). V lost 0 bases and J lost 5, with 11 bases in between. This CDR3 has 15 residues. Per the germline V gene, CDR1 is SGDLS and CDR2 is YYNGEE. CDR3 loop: CASSVGGEWTGELFF. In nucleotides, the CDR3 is TGTGCCAGCAGCGTAGGCGGGGAGTGGACCGGGGAGCTGTTTTTT.

Here the CDR3 DNA reads TGTGCCAGCAGCTTAGCAGGAGGGGGCGACTCCTACGAGCAGTACTTC. Its protein product is CASSLAGGGDSYEQYF. The chain joins TRBV7-9 to TRBJ2-7; maybe TRBD1 (7 bases). The germline V and J ends were trimmed by 0 bases and 0 bases, with 12 bases remaining between them. CDR1 SEHNR and CDR2 FQNEAQ come from the germline V gene (reference sequence). The CDR3 is made up of 16 amino acids.

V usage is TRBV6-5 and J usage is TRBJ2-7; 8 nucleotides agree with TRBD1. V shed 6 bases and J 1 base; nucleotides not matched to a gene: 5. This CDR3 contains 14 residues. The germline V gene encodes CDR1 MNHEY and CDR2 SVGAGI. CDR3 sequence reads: CASRRDRTSYEQYF. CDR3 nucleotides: TGTGCCAGCAGAAGGGACAGGACGTCCTACGAGCAGTACTTC.

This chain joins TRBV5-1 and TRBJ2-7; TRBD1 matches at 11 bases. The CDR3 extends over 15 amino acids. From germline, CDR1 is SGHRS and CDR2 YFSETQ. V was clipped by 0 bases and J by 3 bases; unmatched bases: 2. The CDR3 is CASSLAGTGGYEQYF. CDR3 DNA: TGCGCCAGCAGCTTGGCCGGGACAGGGGGCTACGAGCAGTACTTC.

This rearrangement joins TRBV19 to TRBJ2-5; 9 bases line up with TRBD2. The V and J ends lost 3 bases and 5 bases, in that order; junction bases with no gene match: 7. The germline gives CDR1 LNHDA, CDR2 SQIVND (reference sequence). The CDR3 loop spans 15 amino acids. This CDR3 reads CASSMGGRAWETQYF. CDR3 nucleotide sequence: TGTGCCAGTAGTATGGGCGGGAGGGCCTGGGAGACCCAGTACTTC.

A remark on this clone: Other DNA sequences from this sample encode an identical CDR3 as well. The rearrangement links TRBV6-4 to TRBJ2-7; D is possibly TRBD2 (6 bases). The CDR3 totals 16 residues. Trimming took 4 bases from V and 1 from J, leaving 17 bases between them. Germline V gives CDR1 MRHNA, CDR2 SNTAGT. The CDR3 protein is CASSASAGTSSYEQYF. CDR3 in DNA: TGTGCCAGCAGTGCATCGGCTGGGACTTCATCCTACGAGCAGTACTTC.

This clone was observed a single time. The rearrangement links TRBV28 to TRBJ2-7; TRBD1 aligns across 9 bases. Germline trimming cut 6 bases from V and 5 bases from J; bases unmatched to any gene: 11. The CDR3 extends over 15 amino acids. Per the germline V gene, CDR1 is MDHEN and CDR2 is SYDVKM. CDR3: CASSFTPGQGHEQYF. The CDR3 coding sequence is TGTGCCAGCAGCTTTACTCCGGGACAGGGCCACGAGCAGTACTTC.

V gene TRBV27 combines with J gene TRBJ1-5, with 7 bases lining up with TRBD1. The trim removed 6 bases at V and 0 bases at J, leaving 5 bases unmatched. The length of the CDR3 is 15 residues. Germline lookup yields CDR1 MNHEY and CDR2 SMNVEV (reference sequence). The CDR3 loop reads CASSPQGVSNQPQHF. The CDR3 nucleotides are TGTGCCAGCAGCCCTCAGGGGGTTAGCAATCAGCCCCAGCATTTT.

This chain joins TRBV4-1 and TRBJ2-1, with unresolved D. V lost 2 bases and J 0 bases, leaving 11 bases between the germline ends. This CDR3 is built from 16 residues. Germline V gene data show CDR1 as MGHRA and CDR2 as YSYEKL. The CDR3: CASSQPLESSYNEQFF. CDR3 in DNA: TGCGCCAGCAGCCAACCGCTGGAGAGCTCCTACAATGAGCAGTTCTTC.

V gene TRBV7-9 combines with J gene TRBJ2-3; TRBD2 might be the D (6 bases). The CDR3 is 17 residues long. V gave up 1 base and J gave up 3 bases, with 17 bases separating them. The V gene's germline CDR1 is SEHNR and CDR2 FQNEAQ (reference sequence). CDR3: CASSLVGAGLTTDTQYF. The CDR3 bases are TGTGCCAGCAGCTTAGTAGGGGCGGGACTTACGACAGATACGCAGTATTTT.

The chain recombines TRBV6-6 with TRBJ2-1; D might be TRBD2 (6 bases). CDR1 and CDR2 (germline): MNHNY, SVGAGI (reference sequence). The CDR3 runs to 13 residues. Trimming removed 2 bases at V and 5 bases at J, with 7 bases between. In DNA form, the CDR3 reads TGTGCCAGCAGTTACGGAGGGAACAATGAGCAGTTCTTC. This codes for CASSYGGNNEQFF.